A single sample gave rise to the 10 T cell receptor beta chains below, sequenced in a study of cytomegalovirus exposure and HLA in healthy donors (dated by TCRdb to the late 2010s). Libraries were built with the immunoSEQ multiplex PCR assay. Imported from immuneACCESS, the table was reduced by TCRdb to in-frame sequences with V and J called. These copies leave out some clones; in studies compared against another copy, an unresolved V gene accounts for under half, and the cause of the remainder is not known. This sample gives 110,000 or so clones in total; more than 70% of them show up just once. The ten largest clonotypes hold under 2.5% of the sample. The specimen sequenced was PBMCs. The receptors shown here come from a woman in her twenties or thirties in good health and CMV-seronegative.

This sequence joins TRBV7-8 and TRBJ1-1; a possible D gene is TRBD1 (6 bases). Germline loops: CDR1 SGHVS, CDR2 FQNEAQ. The CDR3 runs to 13 residues. The V end lost 3 bases, the J end lost 9 bases, and 14 bases lay between the germline ends. CDR3 sequence: CASSFRDTGKAFF. The DNA for the CDR3 is TGTGCCAGCAGCTTCCGGGACACCGGTAAAGCTTTCTTT.

This clone was found once. The rearrangement joins TRBV5-4 to TRBJ2-3; 9 nucleotides match TRBD2. V shed 0 bases, J shed 2 bases, and the junction held 4 bases outside the gene matches. The CDR3 is 16 residues long. Germline V gives CDR1 SGHNT, CDR2 YYREEE (reference sequence). CDR3 DNA sequence: TGTGCCAGCAGCTTGGCCGGCGGGGGGGCCACAGATACGCAGTATTTT. Translated, it gives CASSLAGGGATDTQYF.

CDR3 loop: CASSLRGNYGYTF. In nucleotides, the CDR3 is TGTGCCAGCAGCTTAAGGGGTAACTATGGCTACACCTTC. V gene TRBV11-3 combines with J gene TRBJ1-2, with D maybe TRBD1 (5 bases). The CDR3 sequence is 13 residues long. The V gene's germline CDR1 is SGHNT and CDR2 YENEEA. V was clipped by 2 bases and J by 1 base, with 5 bases between them.

The genes are TRBV11-3 and TRBJ1-6; 7 positions match TRBD1. Unmatched junction bases numbered 8, after V lost 5 bases and J lost 13 bases. Germline CDR1 reads SGHNT; CDR2 reads YENEEA. The CDR3 runs to 13 residues. The CDR3 reads CASSPGTVLPLHF. CDR3 DNA: TGTGCCAGCAGCCCCGGGACAGTCCTCCCCCTCCACTTT.

This clone was seen a single time. This chain uses TRBV27 with TRBJ1-1; TRBD1 matches at 7 bases. V dropped 6 bases and J dropped 4; count of bases not matched to a gene: 2. The germline V gene encodes CDR1 MNHEY and CDR2 SMNVEV (reference sequence). This CDR3 region has 12 residues. CDR3 residues: CASSPGGTEAFF. The DNA for the CDR3 is TGTGCCAGCAGCCCAGGGGGCACTGAAGCTTTCTTT.

The chain links TRBV5-4 to TRBJ1-6; D is unclear. This CDR3 contains 14 residues. V was trimmed by 0 bases and J by 7 bases, leaving 8 bases between them. Germline V gene lookup returns CDR1 SGHNT and CDR2 YYREEE (reference sequence). The CDR3 sequence is CASSLGQVNSPLHF. The CDR3 DNA reads as TGTGCCAGCAGCTTGGGGCAGGTGAATTCACCCCTCCACTTT.

This sequence joins TRBV9 and TRBJ1-3; 8 bases fit TRBD1. CDR3 length equals 15 residues. The V and J ends lost 4 bases and 3 bases, in that order; junction bases with no gene match: 6. The germline gives CDR1 SGDLS, CDR2 YYNGEE. The CDR3 nucleotides read TGTGCCAGCAGCAATAGACAGGGGAATGGAAACACCATATATTTT. Protein sequence: CASSNRQGNGNTIYF.

The chain combines TRBV6-5 with TRBJ1-2, with TRBD1 matching 9 bases. Germline CDR1 reads MNHEY; CDR2 reads SVGAGI. V lost 11 bases and J lost 6; bases outside the gene matches: 13. The CDR3 covers 14 residues. The CDR3 region is CAHPITGGLDGYTF. CDR3 coding DNA: TGTGCCCACCCAATAACAGGGGGCCTAGATGGCTACACCTTC.

The rearrangement links TRBV25-1 to TRBJ2-2, with D perhaps TRBD1 (5 bases). The CDR3 consists of 15 residues. The germline V and J ends were trimmed by 2 bases and 3 bases, with 10 bases remaining between them. Germline CDR1 reads MGHDK; CDR2 reads SYGVNS. The CDR3 loop is CASSETGRDTGELFF. Here the CDR3 DNA reads TGTGCCAGCAGTGAAACAGGAAGGGACACCGGGGAGCTGTTTTTT.

V and J are TRBV5-6 and TRBJ1-3; the match to TRBD1 covers 9 bases. There are 15 residues in the CDR3. J lost 2 bases, V lost 2 bases, and 2 bases had no gene match. The germline V gene encodes CDR1 SGHDT and CDR2 YYEEEE. The CDR3 loop is CASSFGTGTGNTIYF. CDR3 DNA sequence: TGTGCCAGCAGCTTTGGGACAGGGACTGGAAACACCATATATTTT.